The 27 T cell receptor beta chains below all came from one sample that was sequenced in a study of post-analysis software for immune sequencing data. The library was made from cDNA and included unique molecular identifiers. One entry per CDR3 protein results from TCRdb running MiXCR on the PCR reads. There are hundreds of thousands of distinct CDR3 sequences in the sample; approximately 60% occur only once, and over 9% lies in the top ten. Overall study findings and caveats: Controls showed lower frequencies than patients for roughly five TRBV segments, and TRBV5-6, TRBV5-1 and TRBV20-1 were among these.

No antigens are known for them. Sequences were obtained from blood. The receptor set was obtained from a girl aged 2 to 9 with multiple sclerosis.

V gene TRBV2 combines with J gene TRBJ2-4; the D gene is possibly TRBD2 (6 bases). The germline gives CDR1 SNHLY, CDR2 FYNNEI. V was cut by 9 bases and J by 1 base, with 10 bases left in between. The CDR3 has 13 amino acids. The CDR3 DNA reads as TGTGCCAGGGGGGACTCGGCCAAAAACATTCAGTACTTC. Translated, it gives CARGDSAKNIQYF.

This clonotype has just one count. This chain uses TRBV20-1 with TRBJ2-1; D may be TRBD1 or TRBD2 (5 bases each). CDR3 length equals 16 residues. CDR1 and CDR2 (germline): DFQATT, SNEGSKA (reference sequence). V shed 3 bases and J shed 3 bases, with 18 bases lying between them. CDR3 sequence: CSARGTLVPGYNEQFF. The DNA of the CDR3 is TGCAGTGCTAGGGGGACGCTAGTTCCGGGCTACAATGAGCAGTTCTTC.

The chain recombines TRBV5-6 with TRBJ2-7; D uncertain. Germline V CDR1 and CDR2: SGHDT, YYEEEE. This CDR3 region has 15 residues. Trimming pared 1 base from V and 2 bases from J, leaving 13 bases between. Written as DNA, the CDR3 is TGTGCCAGCAGCTTGAACACGGTCCCTACCTACGAGCAGTACTTC. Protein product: CASSLNTVPTYEQYF.

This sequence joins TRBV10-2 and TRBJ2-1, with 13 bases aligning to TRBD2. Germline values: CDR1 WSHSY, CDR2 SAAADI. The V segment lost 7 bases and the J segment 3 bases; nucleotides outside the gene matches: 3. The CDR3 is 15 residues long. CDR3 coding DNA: TGCGCCAGCATTGGGACTAGCGGGATCTACAATGAGCAGTTCTTC. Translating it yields CASIGTSGIYNEQFF.

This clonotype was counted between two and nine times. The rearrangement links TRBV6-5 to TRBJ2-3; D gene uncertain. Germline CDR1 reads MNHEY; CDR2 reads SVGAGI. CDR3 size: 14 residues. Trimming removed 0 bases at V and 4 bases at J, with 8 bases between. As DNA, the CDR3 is TGTGCCAGCAGTTACTCGAGAATTGCAGATACGCAGTATTTT. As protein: CASSYSRIADTQYF.

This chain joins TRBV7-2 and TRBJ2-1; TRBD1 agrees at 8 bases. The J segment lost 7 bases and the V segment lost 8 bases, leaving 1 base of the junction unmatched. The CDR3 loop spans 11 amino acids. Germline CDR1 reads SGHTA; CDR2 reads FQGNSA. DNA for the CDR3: TGTGCCAGCCACAGGGGGAATGAGCAGTTCTTC. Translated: CASHRGNEQFF.

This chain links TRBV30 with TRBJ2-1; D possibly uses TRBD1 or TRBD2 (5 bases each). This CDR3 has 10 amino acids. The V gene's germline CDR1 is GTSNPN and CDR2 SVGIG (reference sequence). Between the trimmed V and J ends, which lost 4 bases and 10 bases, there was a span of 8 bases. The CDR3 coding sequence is TGTGCCTGGATAGAGGGGGAGCAGTTCTTC. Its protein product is CAWIEGEQFF. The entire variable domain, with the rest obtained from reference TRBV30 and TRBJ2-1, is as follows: SQTIHQWPATLVQPVGSPLSLECTVEGTSNPNLYWYRQAAGRGLQLLFYSVGIGQISSEVPQNLSASRPQDRQFILSSKKLLLSDSGFYLCAWIEGEQFFGPGTRLTVL.

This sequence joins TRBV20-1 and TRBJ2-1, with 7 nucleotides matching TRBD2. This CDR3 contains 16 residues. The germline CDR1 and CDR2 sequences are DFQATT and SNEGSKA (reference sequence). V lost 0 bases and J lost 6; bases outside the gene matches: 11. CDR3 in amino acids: CSARDIAGVGANEQFF. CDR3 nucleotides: TGCAGTGCTAGAGACATCGCGGGAGTAGGTGCCAATGAGCAGTTCTTC.

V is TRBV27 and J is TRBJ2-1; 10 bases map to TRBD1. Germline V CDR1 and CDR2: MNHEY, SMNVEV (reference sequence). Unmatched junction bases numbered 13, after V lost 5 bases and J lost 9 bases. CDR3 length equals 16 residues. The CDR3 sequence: CASSLIPGQGRGEQFF. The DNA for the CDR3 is TGTGCCAGCAGTCTAATACCGGGACAGGGGAGGGGTGAGCAGTTCTTC.

The DNA for the CDR3 is TGCAGTGCTAGTACACAGGGGGGACAGCCCCAGCATTTT. It encodes CSASTQGGQPQHF. V and J are TRBV20-1 and TRBJ1-5, with TRBD1 matching 8 bases. Unmatched junction bases numbered 5, after V lost 3 bases and J lost 7 bases. The germline gives CDR1 DFQATT, CDR2 SNEGSKA (reference sequence). The CDR3 is made up of 13 amino acids.

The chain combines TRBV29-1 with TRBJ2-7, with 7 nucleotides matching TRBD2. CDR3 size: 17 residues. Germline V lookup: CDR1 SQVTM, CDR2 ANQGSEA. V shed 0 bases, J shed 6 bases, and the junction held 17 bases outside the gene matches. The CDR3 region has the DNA TGCAGCGTTGAAGACCTTATTATGGGAGGGGCCCCCCGCGAGCAGTACTTC. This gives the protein CSVEDLIMGGAPREQYF.

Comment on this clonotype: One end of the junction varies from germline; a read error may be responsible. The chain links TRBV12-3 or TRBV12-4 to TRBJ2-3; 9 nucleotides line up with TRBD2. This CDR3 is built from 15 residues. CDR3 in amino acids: CASSLAGVSTDTQYF. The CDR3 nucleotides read TGTGCCAGCAGCTTAGCGGGAGTGAGCACAGATACGCAGTATTTT.

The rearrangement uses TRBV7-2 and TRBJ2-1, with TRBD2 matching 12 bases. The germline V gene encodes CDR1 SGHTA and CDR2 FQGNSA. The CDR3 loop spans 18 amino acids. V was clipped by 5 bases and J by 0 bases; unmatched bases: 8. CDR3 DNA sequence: TGTGCCAGCAGCCCCGGACTAGCGGGGAGCCTCTCCTACAATGAGCAGTTCTTC. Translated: CASSPGLAGSLSYNEQFF. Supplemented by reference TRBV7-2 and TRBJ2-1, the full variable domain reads GAGVSQSPSNKVTEKGKDVELRCDPISGHTALYWYRQSLGQGLEFLIYFQGNSAPDKSGLPSDRFSAERTGGSVSTLTIQRTQQEDSAVYLCASSPGLAGSLSYNEQFFGPGTRLTVL.

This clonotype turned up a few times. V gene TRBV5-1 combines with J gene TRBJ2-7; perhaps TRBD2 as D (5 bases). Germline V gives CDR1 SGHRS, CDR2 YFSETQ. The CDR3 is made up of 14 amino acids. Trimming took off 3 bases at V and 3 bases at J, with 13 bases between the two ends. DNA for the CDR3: TGCGCCAGCAGCTCAGACGGGAAGGACTACGAGCAGTACTTC. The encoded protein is CASSSDGKDYEQYF.

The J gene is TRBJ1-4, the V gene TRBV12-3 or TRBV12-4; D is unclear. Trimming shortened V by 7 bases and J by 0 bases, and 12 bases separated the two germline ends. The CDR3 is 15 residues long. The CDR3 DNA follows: TGTGCCAGCAAACCCCAGGCATCAACTAATGAAAAACTGTTTTTT. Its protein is CASKPQASTNEKLFF.

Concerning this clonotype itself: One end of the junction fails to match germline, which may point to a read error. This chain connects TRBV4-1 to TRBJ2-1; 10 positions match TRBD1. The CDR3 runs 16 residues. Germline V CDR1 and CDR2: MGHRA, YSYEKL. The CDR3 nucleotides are TGCGCCAGCAGCCAAGTCCCGGGACAGGGGTACACTGAGCAGTTCTTC. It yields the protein CASSQVPGQGYTEQFF.

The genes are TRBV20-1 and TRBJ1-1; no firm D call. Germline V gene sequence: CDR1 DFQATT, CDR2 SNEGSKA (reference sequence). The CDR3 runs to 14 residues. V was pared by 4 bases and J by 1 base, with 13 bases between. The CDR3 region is CSAIGGNGNTEAFF. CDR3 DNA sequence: TGCAGTGCTATAGGAGGGAATGGGAACACTGAAGCTTTCTTT.

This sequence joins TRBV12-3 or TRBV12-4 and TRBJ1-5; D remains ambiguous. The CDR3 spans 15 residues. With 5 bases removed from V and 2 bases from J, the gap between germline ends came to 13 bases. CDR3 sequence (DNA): TGTGCCAGCAGTGATAGCCCGGACGGCAATCAGCCCCAGCATTTT. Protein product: CASSDSPDGNQPQHF.

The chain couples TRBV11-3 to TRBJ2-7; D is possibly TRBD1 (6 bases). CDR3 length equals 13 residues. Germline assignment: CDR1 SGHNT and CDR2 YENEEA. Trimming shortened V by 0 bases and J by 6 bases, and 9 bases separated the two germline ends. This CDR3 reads CASSLDRDTEQYF. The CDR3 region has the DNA TGTGCCAGCAGCTTAGATCGGGACACCGAGCAGTACTTC.

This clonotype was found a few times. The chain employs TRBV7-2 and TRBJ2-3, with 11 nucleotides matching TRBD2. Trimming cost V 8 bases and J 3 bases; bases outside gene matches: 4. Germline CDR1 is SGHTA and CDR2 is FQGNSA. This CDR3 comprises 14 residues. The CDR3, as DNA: TGTGCCAGCCGCATAGCGGGAGGGACAGATACGCAGTATTTT. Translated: CASRIAGGTDTQYF.

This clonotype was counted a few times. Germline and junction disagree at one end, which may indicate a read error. CDR3 nucleotides: TGCGCCAGCCGCTTGGAGAACCAGGGGATGCAGTTCTTC. Translation gives CASRLENQGMQFF. The chain employs TRBV5-1 and TRBJ2-1; the D gene is possibly TRBD1 (6 bases). Germline V gene lookup returns CDR1 SGHRS and CDR2 YFSETQ. There are 13 residues in the CDR3.

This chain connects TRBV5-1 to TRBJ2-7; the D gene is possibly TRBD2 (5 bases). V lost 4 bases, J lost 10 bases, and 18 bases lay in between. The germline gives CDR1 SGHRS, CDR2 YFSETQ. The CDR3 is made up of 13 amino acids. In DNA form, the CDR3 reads TGCGCCAGCAGCGAGGAGGTGGCCCCTTCCCAGTACTTC. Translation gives CASSEEVAPSQYF.

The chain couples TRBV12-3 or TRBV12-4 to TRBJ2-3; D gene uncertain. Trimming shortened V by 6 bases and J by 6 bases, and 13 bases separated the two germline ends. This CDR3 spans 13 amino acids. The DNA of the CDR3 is TGTGCCAGCAGCCATAGCAGTAAGGATACGCAGTATTTT. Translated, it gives CASSHSSKDTQYF.

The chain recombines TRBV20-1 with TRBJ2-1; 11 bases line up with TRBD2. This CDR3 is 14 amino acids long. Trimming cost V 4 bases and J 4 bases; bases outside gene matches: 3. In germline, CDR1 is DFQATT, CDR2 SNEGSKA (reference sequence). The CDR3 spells CSAMPSGRYNEQFF. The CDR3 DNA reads TGCAGTGCTATGCCTAGCGGGAGGTACAATGAGCAGTTCTTC.

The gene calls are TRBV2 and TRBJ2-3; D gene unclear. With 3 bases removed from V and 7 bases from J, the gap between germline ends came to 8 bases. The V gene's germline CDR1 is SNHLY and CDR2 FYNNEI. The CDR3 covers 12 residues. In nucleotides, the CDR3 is TGTGCCAGCAGTGACGCACTGAATACGCAGTATTTT. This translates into CASSDALNTQYF.

The CDR3 DNA reads as TGCAGTGCTAGTACGGGGTTAGGCGGATACCAGTACTTC. Translated, it gives CSASTGLGGYQYF. The chain joins TRBV20-1 to TRBJ2-7, with a tentative D call TRBD2 (5 bases). The germline CDR1 and CDR2 sequences are DFQATT and SNEGSKA (reference sequence). This CDR3 contains 13 residues. Trimming left V 3 bases short and J 10 bases short, with 19 bases between.

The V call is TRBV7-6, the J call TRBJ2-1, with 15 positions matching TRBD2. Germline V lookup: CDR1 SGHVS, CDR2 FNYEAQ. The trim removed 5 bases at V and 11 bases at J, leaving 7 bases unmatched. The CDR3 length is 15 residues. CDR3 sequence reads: CASSPGTSGGLKQFF. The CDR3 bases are TGTGCCAGCAGCCCCGGGACTAGCGGGGGGCTAAAGCAGTTCTTC.